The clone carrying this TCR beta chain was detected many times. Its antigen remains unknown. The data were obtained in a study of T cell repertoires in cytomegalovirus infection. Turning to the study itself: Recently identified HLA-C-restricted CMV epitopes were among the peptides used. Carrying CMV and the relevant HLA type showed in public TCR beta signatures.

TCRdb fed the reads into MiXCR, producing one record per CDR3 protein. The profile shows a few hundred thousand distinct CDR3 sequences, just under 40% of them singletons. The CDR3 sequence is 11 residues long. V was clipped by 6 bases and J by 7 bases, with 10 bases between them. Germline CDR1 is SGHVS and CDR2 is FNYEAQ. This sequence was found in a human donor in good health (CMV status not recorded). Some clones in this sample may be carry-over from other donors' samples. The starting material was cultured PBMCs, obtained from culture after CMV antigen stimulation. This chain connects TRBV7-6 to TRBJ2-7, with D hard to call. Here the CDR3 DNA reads TGTGCCAGCAGTACCGCCGGGGAGCAGTACTTC. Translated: CASSTAGEQYF.